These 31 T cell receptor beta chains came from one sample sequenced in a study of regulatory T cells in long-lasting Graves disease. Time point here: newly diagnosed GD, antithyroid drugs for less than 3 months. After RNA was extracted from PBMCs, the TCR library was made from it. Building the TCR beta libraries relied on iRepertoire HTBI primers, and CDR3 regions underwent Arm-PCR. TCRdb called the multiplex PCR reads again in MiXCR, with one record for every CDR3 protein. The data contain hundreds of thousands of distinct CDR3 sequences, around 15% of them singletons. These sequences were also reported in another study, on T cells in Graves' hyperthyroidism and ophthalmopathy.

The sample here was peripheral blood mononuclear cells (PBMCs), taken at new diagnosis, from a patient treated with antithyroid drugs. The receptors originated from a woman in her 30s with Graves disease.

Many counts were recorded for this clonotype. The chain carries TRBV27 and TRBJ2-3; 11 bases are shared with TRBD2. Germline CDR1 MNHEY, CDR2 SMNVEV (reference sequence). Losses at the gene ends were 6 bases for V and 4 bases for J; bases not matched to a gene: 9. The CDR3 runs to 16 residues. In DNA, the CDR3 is TGTGCCAGCAGGCAAACTAGCGGGAGTCCAGCAGATACGCAGTATTTT. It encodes CASRQTSGSPADTQYF.

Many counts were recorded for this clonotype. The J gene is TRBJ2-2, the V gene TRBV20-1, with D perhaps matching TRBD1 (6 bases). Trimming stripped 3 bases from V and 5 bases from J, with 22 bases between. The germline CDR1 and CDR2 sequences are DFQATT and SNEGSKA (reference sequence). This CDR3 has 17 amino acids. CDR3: CSARGALGVQPTGELFF. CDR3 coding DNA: TGCAGTGCTAGGGGGGCTCTGGGGGTGCAACCGACCGGGGAGCTGTTTTTT.

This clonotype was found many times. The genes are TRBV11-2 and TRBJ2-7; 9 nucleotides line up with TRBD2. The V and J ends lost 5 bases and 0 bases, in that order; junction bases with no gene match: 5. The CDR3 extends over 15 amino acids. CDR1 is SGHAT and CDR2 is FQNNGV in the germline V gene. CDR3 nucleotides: TGTGCCAGCAGCGTAACTAGCGGGCTCTCCTACGAGCAGTACTTC. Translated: CASSVTSGLSYEQYF.

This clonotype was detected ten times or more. DNA for the CDR3: TGTGCCAGCAGCTTAGTCTCGGTGGGCCGGACCGGGGAGCTGTTTTTT. Its translation is CASSLVSVGRTGELFF. The chain uses TRBV11-2 and TRBJ2-2; D ambiguous. The CDR3 covers 16 residues. The ends were cut back, 1 base at V and 5 bases at J, with 14 bases in the middle. CDR1 and CDR2 from the germline V gene are SGHAT and FQNNGV.

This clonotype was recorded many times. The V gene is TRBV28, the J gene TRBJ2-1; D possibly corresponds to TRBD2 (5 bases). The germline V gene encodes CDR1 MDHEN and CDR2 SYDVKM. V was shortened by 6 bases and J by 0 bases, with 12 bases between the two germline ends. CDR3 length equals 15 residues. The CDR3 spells CASSSLGGSYNEQFF. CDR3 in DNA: TGTGCCAGCAGCTCACTAGGAGGCTCCTACAATGAGCAGTTCTTC.

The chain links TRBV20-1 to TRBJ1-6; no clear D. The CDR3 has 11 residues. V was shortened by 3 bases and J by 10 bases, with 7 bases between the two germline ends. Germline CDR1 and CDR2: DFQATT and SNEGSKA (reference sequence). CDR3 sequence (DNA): TGCAGTGCTAGCGACGGGTCACCCCTCCACTTT. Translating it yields CSASDGSPLHF.

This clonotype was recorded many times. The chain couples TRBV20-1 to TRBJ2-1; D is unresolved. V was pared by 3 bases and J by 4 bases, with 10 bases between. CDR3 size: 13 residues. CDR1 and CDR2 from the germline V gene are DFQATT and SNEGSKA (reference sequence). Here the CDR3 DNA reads TGCAGTGCTAGCCCAACAACTTACAATGAGCAGTTCTTC. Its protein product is CSASPTTYNEQFF.

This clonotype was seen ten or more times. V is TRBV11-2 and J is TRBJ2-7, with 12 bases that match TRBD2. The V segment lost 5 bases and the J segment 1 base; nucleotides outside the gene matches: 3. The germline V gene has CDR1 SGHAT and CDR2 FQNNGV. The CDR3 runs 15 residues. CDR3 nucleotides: TGTGCCAGCAGCCAAGGACTAGCGGGGTCCTACGAGCAGTACTTC. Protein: CASSQGLAGSYEQYF. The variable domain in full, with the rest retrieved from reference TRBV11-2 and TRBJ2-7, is EAGVAQSPRYKIIEKRQSVAFWCNPISGHATLYWYQQILGQGPKLLIQFQNNGVVDDSQLPKDRFSAERLKGVDSTLKIQPAKLEDSAVYLCASSQGLAGSYEQYFGPGTRLTVT.

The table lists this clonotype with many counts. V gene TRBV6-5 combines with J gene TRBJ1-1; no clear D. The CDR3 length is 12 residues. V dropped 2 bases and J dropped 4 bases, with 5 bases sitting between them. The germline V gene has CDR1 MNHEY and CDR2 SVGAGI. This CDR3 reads CASSYLVTEAFF. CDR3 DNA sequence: TGTGCCAGCAGTTACCTAGTCACTGAAGCTTTCTTT.

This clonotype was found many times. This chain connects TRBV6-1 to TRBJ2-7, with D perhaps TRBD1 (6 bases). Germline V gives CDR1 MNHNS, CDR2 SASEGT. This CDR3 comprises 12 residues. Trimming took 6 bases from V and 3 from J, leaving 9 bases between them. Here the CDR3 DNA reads TGTGCCAGCAGACACAGGGACTACGAGCAGTACTTC. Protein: CASRHRDYEQYF.

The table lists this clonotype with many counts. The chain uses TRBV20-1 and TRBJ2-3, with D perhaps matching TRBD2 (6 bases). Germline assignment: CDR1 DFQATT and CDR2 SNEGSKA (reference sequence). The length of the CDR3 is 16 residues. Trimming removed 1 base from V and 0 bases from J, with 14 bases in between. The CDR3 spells CSARGAGGVSTDTQYF. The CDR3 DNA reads TGCAGTGCTAGAGGAGCTGGCGGGGTGAGCACAGATACGCAGTATTTT.

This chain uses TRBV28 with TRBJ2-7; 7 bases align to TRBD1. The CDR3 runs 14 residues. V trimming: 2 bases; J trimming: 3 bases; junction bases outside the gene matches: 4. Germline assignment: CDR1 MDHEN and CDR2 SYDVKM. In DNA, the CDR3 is TGTGCCAGCAGTTTACCAGGGACAGACTACGAGCAGTACTTC. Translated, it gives CASSLPGTDYEQYF.

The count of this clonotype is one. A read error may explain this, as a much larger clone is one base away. CDR3 amino acids: CASSQDSHLACYTF. CDR3 nucleotides: TGTGCCAGCAGTCAGGACAGCCACCTGGCATGCTACACCTTC. The V gene is TRBV28, the J gene TRBJ1-2; weak D call: TRBD1 (6 bases). Trimming left V 5 bases short and J 9 bases short, with 19 bases between. Germline V lookup: CDR1 MDHEN, CDR2 SYDVKM. This CDR3 is 14 amino acids long.

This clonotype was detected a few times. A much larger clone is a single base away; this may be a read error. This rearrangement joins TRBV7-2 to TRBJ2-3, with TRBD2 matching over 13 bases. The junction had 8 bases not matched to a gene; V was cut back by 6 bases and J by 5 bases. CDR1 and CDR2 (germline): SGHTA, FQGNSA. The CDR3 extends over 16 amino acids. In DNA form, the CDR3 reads TGTGCCAGCAGATGGGAGGGACTAGCGGGAATAGATACGCAGTATTTT. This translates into CASRWEGLAGIDTQYF.

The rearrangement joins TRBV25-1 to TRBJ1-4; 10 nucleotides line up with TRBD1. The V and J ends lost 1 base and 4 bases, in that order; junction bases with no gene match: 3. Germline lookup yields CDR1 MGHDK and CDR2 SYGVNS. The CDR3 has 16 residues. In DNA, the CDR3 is TGTGCCAGCAGTGAATGGGGACAGGGGATTAATGAAAAACTGTTTTTT. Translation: CASSEWGQGINEKLFF.

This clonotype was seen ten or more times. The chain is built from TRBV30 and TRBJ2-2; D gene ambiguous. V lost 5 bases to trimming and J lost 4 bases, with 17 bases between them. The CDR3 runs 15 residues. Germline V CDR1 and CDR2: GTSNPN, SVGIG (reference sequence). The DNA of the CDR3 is TGTGCCTGGTCGACGAGGTGGGCCTCCACCGGGGAGCTGTTTTTT. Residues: CAWSTRWASTGELFF. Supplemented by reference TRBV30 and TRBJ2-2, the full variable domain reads SQTIHQWPATLVQPVGSPLSLECTVEGTSNPNLYWYRQAAGRGLQLLFYSVGIGQISSEVPQNLSASRPQDRQFILSSKKLLLSDSGFYLCAWSTRWASTGELFFGEGSRLTVL.

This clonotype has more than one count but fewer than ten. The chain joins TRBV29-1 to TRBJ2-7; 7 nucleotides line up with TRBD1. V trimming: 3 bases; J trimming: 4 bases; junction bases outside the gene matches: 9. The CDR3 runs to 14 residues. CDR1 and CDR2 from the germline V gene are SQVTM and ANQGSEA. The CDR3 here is CSVEGEGTAYEQYF. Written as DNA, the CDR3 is TGCAGCGTTGAGGGAGAAGGGACAGCTTACGAGCAGTACTTC.

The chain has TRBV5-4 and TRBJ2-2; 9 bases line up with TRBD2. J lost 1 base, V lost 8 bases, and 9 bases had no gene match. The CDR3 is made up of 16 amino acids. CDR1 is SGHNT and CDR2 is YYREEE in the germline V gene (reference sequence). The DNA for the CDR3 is TGTGCCAGTCAACCAACTAGCGGGCTGAACACCGGGGAGCTGTTTTTT. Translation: CASQPTSGLNTGELFF.

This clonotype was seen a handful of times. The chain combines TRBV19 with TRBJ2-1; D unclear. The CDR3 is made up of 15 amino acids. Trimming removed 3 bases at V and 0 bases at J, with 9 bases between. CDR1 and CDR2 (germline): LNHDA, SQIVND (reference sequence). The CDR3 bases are TGTGCCAGTAGTATGAGCCCGAGCTCCTACAATGAGCAGTTCTTC. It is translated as CASSMSPSSYNEQFF.

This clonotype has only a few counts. The DNA for the CDR3 is TGCAGTGCTTCCGCCCCGGGAATACTAAGCTACGAGCAGTACTTC. Encoded protein: CSASAPGILSYEQYF. The J gene is TRBJ2-7, the V gene TRBV20-1, with a tentative D call TRBD2 (5 bases). Trimming left V 5 bases short and J 3 bases short, with 20 bases between. CDR3 length: 15 residues. Germline V gene lookup returns CDR1 DFQATT and CDR2 SNEGSKA (reference sequence).

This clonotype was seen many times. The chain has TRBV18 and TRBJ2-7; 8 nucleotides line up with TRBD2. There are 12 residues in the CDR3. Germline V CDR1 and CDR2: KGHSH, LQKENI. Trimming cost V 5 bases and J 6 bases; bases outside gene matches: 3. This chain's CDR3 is CASSGREGEQYF. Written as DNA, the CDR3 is TGTGCCAGCTCAGGACGGGAGGGCGAGCAGTACTTC.

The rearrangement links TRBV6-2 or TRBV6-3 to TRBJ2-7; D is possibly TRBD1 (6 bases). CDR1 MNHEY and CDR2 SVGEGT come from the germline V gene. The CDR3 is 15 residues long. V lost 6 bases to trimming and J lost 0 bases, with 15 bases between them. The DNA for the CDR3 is TGTGCCAGCAGCCACCGACAGGATAGCTCCTACGAGCAGTACTTC. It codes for CASSHRQDSSYEQYF.

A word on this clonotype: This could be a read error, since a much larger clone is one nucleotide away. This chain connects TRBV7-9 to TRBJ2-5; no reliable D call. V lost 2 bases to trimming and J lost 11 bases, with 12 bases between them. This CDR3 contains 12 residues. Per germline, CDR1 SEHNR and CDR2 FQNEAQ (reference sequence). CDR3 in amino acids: CASSLTSNEQYF. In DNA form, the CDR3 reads TGTGCCAGCAGCTTAACTTCCAATGAGCAGTACTTC.

The CDR3 region is CASSLGGAGGNIQYF. Here the CDR3 DNA reads TGTGCCAGCAGCTTGGGGGGGGCAGGGGGGAACATTCAGTACTTC. This chain uses TRBV11-3 with TRBJ2-4; D is tentatively TRBD1 or TRBD2 (7 bases each). V shed 3 bases and J shed 7 bases, with 16 bases lying between them. The germline CDR1 and CDR2 sequences are SGHNT and YENEEA. CDR3 size: 15 residues.

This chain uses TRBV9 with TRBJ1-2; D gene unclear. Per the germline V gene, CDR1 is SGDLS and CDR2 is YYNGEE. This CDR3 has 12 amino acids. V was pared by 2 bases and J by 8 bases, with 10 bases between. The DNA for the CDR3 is TGTGCCAGCAGCGTTGGAACGGGCGGCTACACCTTC. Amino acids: CASSVGTGGYTF.

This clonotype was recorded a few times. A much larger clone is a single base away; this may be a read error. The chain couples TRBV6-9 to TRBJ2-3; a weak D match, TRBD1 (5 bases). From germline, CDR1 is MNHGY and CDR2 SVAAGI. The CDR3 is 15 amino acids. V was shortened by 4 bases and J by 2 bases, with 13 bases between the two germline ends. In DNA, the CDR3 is TGTGCCAGCAGTTTTGGGTGGGGCACCACAGATACGCAGTATTTT. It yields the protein CASSFGWGTTDTQYF.

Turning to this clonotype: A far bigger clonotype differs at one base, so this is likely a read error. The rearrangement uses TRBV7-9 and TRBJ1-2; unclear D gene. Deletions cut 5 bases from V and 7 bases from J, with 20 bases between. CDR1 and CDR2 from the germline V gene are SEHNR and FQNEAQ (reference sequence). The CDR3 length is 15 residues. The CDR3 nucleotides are TGTGCCAGCAGCCCTCGTAGGAGCGTTCCCTGTGGCTACACCTTC. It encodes CASSPRRSVPCGYTF. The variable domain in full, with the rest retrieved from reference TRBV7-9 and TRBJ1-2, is DTGVSQNPRHKITKRGQNVTFRCDPISEHNRLYWYRQTLGQGPEFLTYFQNEAQLEKSRLLSDRFSAERPKGSFSTLEIQRTEQGDSAMYLCASSPRRSVPCGYTFGSGTRLTVV.

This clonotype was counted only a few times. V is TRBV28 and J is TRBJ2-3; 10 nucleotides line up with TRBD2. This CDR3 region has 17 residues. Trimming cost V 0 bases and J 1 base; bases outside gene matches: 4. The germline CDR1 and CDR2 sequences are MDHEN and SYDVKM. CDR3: CASSLWTGTSGTDTQYF. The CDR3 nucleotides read TGTGCCAGCAGTTTATGGACCGGGACTAGCGGCACAGATACGCAGTATTTT.

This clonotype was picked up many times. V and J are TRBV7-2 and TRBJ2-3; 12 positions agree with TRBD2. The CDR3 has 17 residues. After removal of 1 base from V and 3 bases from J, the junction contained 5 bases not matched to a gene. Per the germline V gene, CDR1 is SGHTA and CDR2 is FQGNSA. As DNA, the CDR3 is TGTGCCAGCAGCTTAGATGTGACTAGCGGGAGAACAGATACGCAGTATTTT. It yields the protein CASSLDVTSGRTDTQYF. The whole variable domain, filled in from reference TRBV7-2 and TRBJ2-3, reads GAGVSQSPSNKVTEKGKDVELRCDPISGHTALYWYRQSLGQGLEFLIYFQGNSAPDKSGLPSDRFSAERTGGSVSTLTIQRTQQEDSAVYLCASSLDVTSGRTDTQYFGPGTRLTVL.

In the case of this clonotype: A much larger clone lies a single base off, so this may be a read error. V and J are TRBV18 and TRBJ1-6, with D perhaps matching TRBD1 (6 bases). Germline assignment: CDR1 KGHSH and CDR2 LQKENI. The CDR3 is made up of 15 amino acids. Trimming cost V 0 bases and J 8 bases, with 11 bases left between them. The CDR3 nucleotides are TGTGCCAGCTCACCACCCCGACAGGCCGATTCACCCCTCCACTTT. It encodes CASSPPRQADSPLHF.

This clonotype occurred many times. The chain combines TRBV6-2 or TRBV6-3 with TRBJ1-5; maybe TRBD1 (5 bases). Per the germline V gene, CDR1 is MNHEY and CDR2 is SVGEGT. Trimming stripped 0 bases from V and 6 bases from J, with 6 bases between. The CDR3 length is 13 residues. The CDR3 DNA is TGTGCCAGCAGTTACTCGGGGGTTCAGCCCCAGCATTTT. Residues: CASSYSGVQPQHF.